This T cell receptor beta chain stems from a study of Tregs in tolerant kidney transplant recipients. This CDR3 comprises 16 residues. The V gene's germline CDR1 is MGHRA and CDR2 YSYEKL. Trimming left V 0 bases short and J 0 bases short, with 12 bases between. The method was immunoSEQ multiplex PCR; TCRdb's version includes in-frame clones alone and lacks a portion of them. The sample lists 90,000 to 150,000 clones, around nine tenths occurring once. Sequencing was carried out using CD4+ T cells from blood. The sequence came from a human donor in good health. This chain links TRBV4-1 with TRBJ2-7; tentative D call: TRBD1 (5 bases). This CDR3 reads CASSQDRQPFSYEQYF. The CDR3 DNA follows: TGCGCCAGCAGCCAAGATCGACAGCCGTTCTCCTACGAGCAGTACTTC.